The clone carrying this T cell receptor (beta chain) was seen only a few times. TCRdb processed the RT-PCR reads anew with MiXCR; each CDR3 protein has one entry. The data show under 800,000 distinct CDR3 sequences, around 13% seen once. This specimen belongs to a study of response to subunit inactivated influenza vaccine. Germline assignment: CDR1 DFQATT and CDR2 SNEGSKA (reference sequence). With V trimmed by 5 bases and J by 4 bases, 7 bases remained unmatched. The CDR3 runs to 14 residues. This clonotype was sampled from a man aged 45-65 years who received an inactivated influenza vaccine. The J gene is TRBJ2-3, the V gene TRBV20-1, with 9 positions matching TRBD1. The material sequenced was PBMCs from blood, taken 14 days before vaccination. The CDR3 is CSASGTGYSDTQYF. DNA for the CDR3: TGCAGTGCTTCCGGGACAGGGTATTCAGATACGCAGTATTTT.